This entry lists 21 T cell receptor beta chains sequenced from one sample in a study of HIV-infected children after antiretroviral therapy interruption. RNA-based 3' RACE libraries used unique molecular identifiers. TCRdb used MiXCR to reprocess the 3' RACE reads, holding one entry per CDR3 protein. This sample has more than 75,000 distinct CDR3 sequences, with 6% to 8.5% found just once. Treatment denoted: PENTA 11 planned treatment interruption arm or continuous ART arm. The sequencing used CD45RA+ CD4+ T cells from PBMCs, pooled from several time points, collected from a donor given antiretroviral therapy, either interrupted or continuous. Subset: naive CD4+ CD45RA+ CD45RO- T cells. These receptors were collected from a pool of human donors with HIV.

Many counts were recorded for this clonotype. The chain carries TRBV20-1 and TRBJ2-3; 8 bases line up with TRBD2. With V trimmed by 2 bases and J by 3 bases, 4 bases remained unmatched. In germline, CDR1 is DFQATT, CDR2 SNEGSKA (reference sequence). The CDR3 length is 14 residues. The CDR3: CSARISGRTDTQYF. The CDR3 nucleotides are TGCAGTGCTAGAATAAGCGGGAGAACAGATACGCAGTATTTT.

This clonotype was counted at least ten times. This chain joins TRBV5-1 and TRBJ2-1; D is perhaps TRBD1 or TRBD2 (5 bases each). Trimming removed 3 bases from V and 9 bases from J, with 10 bases in between. CDR1 is SGHRS, CDR2 YFSETQ, per germline. The CDR3 length is 12 residues. In nucleotides, the CDR3 is TGCGCCAGCAGCTCCATGAGGGGTGAGCAGTTCTTC. Protein: CASSSMRGEQFF.

This clonotype was seen many times. CDR3 bases: TGTGCCAGCAGTTTGGTTGGGGTTTCCACCGGGGAGCTGTTTTTT. Translation gives CASSLVGVSTGELFF. The V gene is TRBV12-3 or TRBV12-4, the J gene TRBJ2-2; D not certain. The V gene lost 3 bases and the J gene lost 4 bases, with 12 bases spanning the gap. This CDR3 region has 15 residues.

This clonotype was observed at least ten times. DNA of the CDR3: TGTGCCAGCAGTTTAGCGCGTTGGAGGGGATTGAACACTGAAGCTTTCTTT. It yields the protein CASSLARWRGLNTEAFF. The J gene is TRBJ1-1, the V gene TRBV12-3 or TRBV12-4, with D possibly being TRBD1 (5 bases). Trimming removed 0 bases at V and 0 bases at J, with 14 bases between. The CDR3 is made up of 17 amino acids.

The chain uses TRBV19 and TRBJ2-6, with D possibly TRBD2 on 6 matching bases. CDR1 is LNHDA, CDR2 SQIVND, per germline (reference sequence). The CDR3 extends over 16 amino acids. Trimming left V 4 bases short and J 0 bases short, with 10 bases between. The CDR3 protein is CASSTLRDSGANVLTF. The CDR3 DNA follows: TGTGCCAGTAGTACCCTGCGGGACTCTGGGGCCAACGTCCTGACTTTC.

A remark on this clonotype: A read error may be the cause here, since a much bigger clone is one base away. CDR3 sequence: CVSSWDRGTEAFF. The CDR3 DNA follows: TGTGTCAGCTCGTGGGACAGGGGAACTGAAGCTTTCTTT. This sequence joins TRBV18 and TRBJ1-1; the match to TRBD1 covers 10 bases. This CDR3 region has 13 residues. From germline, CDR1 is KGHSH and CDR2 LQKENI. Full variable domain (remainder filled in from reference TRBV18 and TRBJ1-1): NAGVMQNPRHLVRRRGQEARLRCSPMKGHSHVYWYRQLPEEGLKFMVYLQKENIIDESGMPKERFSAEFPKEGPSILRIQQVVRGDSAAYFCVSSWDRGTEAFFGQGTRLTVV.

Ten or more counts support this clonotype. This sequence joins TRBV11-3 and TRBJ1-1, with TRBD1 matching over 8 bases. V shed 4 bases and J 7 bases; nucleotides not matched to a gene: 2. Germline lookup yields CDR1 SGHNT and CDR2 YENEEA. The CDR3 covers 12 residues. The DNA of the CDR3 is TGTGCCAGCAGCTCAGGGGGCGATGAAGCTTTCTTT. Translation gives CASSSGGDEAFF.

This clonotype appeared many times. The chain links TRBV6-6 to TRBJ1-1; a possible D gene is TRBD1 (5 bases). The length of the CDR3 is 14 residues. Trimming cost V 6 bases and J 4 bases, with 15 bases left between them. Germline V gene lookup returns CDR1 MNHNY and CDR2 SVGAGI (reference sequence). This chain's CDR3 is CASRNQGSGTEAFF. DNA for the CDR3: TGTGCCAGCAGAAATCAGGGCTCGGGCACTGAAGCTTTCTTT.

This clonotype was picked up many times. This rearrangement joins TRBV2 to TRBJ2-7, with 7 bases lining up with TRBD1. The CDR3 is 14 residues long. V lost 6 bases and J lost 6; bases outside the gene matches: 11. The V gene's germline CDR1 is SNHLY and CDR2 FYNNEI. Here the CDR3 DNA reads TGTGCCAGCAGGCGGGCAGGGGGTAATTTCGAGCAGTACTTC. It encodes CASRRAGGNFEQYF.

This clonotype was found many times. The genes are TRBV6-1 and TRBJ2-7, with D tentatively TRBD1 (6 bases). V was cut by 6 bases and J by 1 base, with 16 bases left in between. Germline V gives CDR1 MNHNS, CDR2 SASEGT. The CDR3 is 15 amino acids. The CDR3 DNA reads TGTGCCAGCAGAAAAAAAGCCCAGGGGTCCTACGAGCAGTACTTC. Translated: CASRKKAQGSYEQYF.

This clonotype was detected many times. The J gene is TRBJ2-6, the V gene TRBV10-3; TRBD2 matches at 14 bases. CDR3 length: 17 amino acids. J was trimmed by 1 base and V by 6 bases; bases with no gene match: 2. Germline CDR1 reads ENHRY; CDR2 reads SYGVKD. The CDR3 protein is CAIRGTSGGSGANVLTF. The CDR3, as DNA: TGTGCCATCAGAGGGACTAGCGGGGGATCTGGGGCCAACGTCCTGACTTTC.

There are a few counts of this clonotype. The chain is built from TRBV7-2 and TRBJ2-5; 8 nucleotides align to TRBD2. Trimming at V came to 2 bases and at J to 1 base, leaving 6 bases not matched to a gene. Germline CDR1 and CDR2: SGHTA and FQGNSA. This CDR3 comprises 16 residues. The CDR3 reads CASSLFTSGLQETQYF. The CDR3 DNA is TGTGCCAGCAGCTTATTCACTAGCGGACTCCAAGAGACCCAGTACTTC.

This clonotype was observed at least ten times. The chain links TRBV29-1 to TRBJ1-2; D may be TRBD1 (6 bases). The CDR3 runs to 13 residues. Between the trimmed V and J ends, which lost 7 bases and 5 bases, there was a span of 17 bases. Germline-derived CDR1 and CDR2 are SQVTM and ANQGSEA. The CDR3 here is CSARWAGDYGYTF. The CDR3 DNA sequence: TGCAGCGCACGGTGGGCAGGGGATTATGGCTACACCTTC.

This clonotype was detected many times. V and J are TRBV24-1 and TRBJ1-1; maybe TRBD1 (5 bases). There are 15 residues in the CDR3. Germline V gene data show CDR1 as KGHDR and CDR2 as SFDVKD. V lost 4 bases to trimming and J lost 1 base, with 12 bases between them. The CDR3 DNA reads as TGTGCCACCAGTGACCCTAGGGGCCCGAACACTGAAGCTTTCTTT. Protein sequence: CATSDPRGPNTEAFF.

Many counts were recorded for this clonotype. The chain is built from TRBV5-1 and TRBJ2-3, with 11 bases fitting TRBD2. J was trimmed by 5 bases and V by 3 bases; bases with no gene match: 5. From germline, CDR1 is SGHRS and CDR2 YFSETQ. CDR3 length: 15 amino acids. In DNA form, the CDR3 reads TGCGCCAGCAGCTCCCCCGGGACTAGCGGAGATACGCAGTATTTT. Translated, it gives CASSSPGTSGDTQYF.

The table lists this clonotype with many counts. This rearrangement joins TRBV5-4 to TRBJ1-5; tentative D call: TRBD1 (6 bases). Germline assignment: CDR1 SGHNT and CDR2 YYREEE (reference sequence). The CDR3 is 13 residues long. Trimming took 0 bases from V and 5 from J, leaving 6 bases between them. CDR3 sequence reads: CASSLGQDQPQHF. CDR3 in DNA: TGTGCCAGCAGCTTGGGACAGGATCAGCCCCAGCATTTT.

Only one count was recorded for this clonotype. This sequence joins TRBV5-6 and TRBJ2-5; 8 positions match TRBD1. The germline gives CDR1 SGHDT, CDR2 YYEEEE. This CDR3 is 16 amino acids long. Trimming cost V 2 bases and J 5 bases; bases outside gene matches: 11. The CDR3 nucleotides are TGTGCCAGCAGCTTTTTCTGGGCAGGGGGCACGGAGACCCAGTACTTC. Amino acid sequence: CASSFFWAGGTETQYF. Complete variable domain (other parts from reference TRBV5-6 and TRBJ2-5): DAGVTQSPTHLIKTRGQQVTLRCSPKSGHDTVSWYQQALGQGPQFIFQYYEEEERQRGNFPDRFSGHQFPNYSSELNVNALLLGDSALYLCASSFFWAGGTETQYFGPGTRLLVL.

This clonotype was detected many times. CDR3 sequence reads: CASSLGTSGGRRRSYNEQFF. CDR3 DNA sequence: TGCGCCAGCAGCCTGGGGACTAGCGGGGGACGACGGAGGTCCTACAATGAGCAGTTCTTC. The gene calls are TRBV5-1 and TRBJ2-1, with 14 bases that match TRBD2. The CDR3 has 20 amino acids. With 4 bases clipped from V and 1 base from J, the junction kept 13 bases outside the gene matches. Germline V lookup: CDR1 SGHRS, CDR2 YFSETQ.

The sample holds many counts of this clonotype. The chain uses TRBV5-1 and TRBJ2-7; TRBD1 is a possible D gene (6 bases). The germline V gene encodes CDR1 SGHRS and CDR2 YFSETQ. Between the trimmed V and J ends, which lost 4 bases and 2 bases, there was a span of 19 bases. The CDR3 loop spans 16 amino acids. The CDR3 DNA is TGCGCCAGCAGCCCCAAATCGGCAGGGGTACCCTACGAGCAGTACTTC. Translated: CASSPKSAGVPYEQYF.

This clonotype was seen at least ten times. V usage is TRBV28 and J usage is TRBJ2-7, with D unresolved. Deletions cut 6 bases from V and 6 bases from J, with 9 bases between. Germline CDR1 MDHEN, CDR2 SYDVKM. The CDR3 length is 11 residues. The CDR3: CASRTTGEQYF. In nucleotides, the CDR3 is TGTGCCAGCAGAACAACTGGCGAGCAGTACTTC.

This clonotype was counted ten times or more. V gene TRBV5-5 combines with J gene TRBJ2-3; D is ambiguous. V shed 4 bases and J shed 1 base, with 10 bases lying between them. Germline V gene lookup returns CDR1 SGHKS and CDR2 YYEKEE (reference sequence). The CDR3 runs to 14 residues. The CDR3 coding sequence is TGTGCCAGCAGCCTAACGATGGGCACAGATACGCAGTATTTT. Residues: CASSLTMGTDTQYF. The variable domain in full, completed from reference TRBV5-5 and TRBJ2-3, reads DAGVTQSPTHLIKTRGQQVTLRCSPISGHKSVSWYQQVLGQGPQFIFQYYEKEERGRGNFPDRFSARQFPNYSSELNVNALLLGDSALYLCASSLTMGTDTQYFGPGTRLTVL.